This is a list of T cell receptor beta chains from one sample in a study of T cell responses to AZD1222 COVID-19 vaccine. Generated by immunoSEQ multiplex PCR, the TCRdb table keeps only in-frame clones and is missing some. The table records 90,000 to 120,000 clones, approximately 89% of them present only once. Material: peripheral blood, obtained 28 days after the second dose of the MenACWY control vaccine. The receptors here all came from an adult who received the MenACWY meningococcal vaccine as a control. Both conserved end residues are part of each CDR3. The order of the fields is V gene, J gene, D gene, clone size, CDR3 protein, CDR3 DNA. A D gene is named only where the DNA matches it firmly. Clone size is given for some rows only: seen once, a few or many times, or a class if the clone is expanded.

TRBV30	TRBJ2-1	TRBD1	.	CAWSADRVRTLSLSYNEQFF	TGTGCCTGGAGTGCCGACAGGGTAAGAACCTTATCCCTCTCCTACAATGAGCAGTTCTTC
TRBV24-1	TRBJ2-1	TRBD1	.	CATSDSTGGSYNEQFF	TGTGCCACCAGTGATTCAACAGGGGGCTCCTACAATGAGCAGTTCTTC
TRBV27	TRBJ2-3	.	.	CASSFKIGTELGTQYF	TGTGCCAGCAGTTTCAAGATAGGGACCGAGTTGGGTACGCAGTATTTT
TRBV5-6	TRBJ1-1	.	.	CASSLGDLNTEAFF	TGTGCCAGCAGCTTGGGGGACTTGAACACTGAAGCTTTCTTT
TRBV7-2	TRBJ1-2	.	once	CASSLGLGQGVGGYTF	TGTGCCAGCAGCTTAGGCCTAGGACAAGGAGTAGGTGGCTACACCTTC
TRBV5-8	TRBJ1-4	.	.	CASSGGLNEKLFF	TGTGCCAGCAGTGGAGGGCTAAATGAAAAACTGTTTTTT
TRBV24-1	TRBJ1-4	.	.	CATSDPGTRGEKLFF	TGTGCCACCAGTGACCCCGGGACTAGGGGTGAAAAACTGTTTTTT
TRBV18	TRBJ1-5	TRBD1	.	CASSPSGQGSPRQPQHF	TGTGCCAGCTCACCATCGGGACAGGGGTCCCCGCGGCAGCCCCAGCATTTT
TRBV18	TRBJ1-2	TRBD1	.	CASSPDRDLGGYTF	TGTGCCAGCTCACCGGACAGGGATTTAGGTGGCTACACCTTC
TRBV4-2	TRBJ1-4	TRBD1	.	CASSPSVSQGAEKLFF	TGTGCCAGCAGCCCGTCTGTCTCGCAGGGGGCGGAAAAACTGTTTTTT
TRBV2	TRBJ1-2	.	.	CASSESIGGPNYGYTF	TGTGCCAGCAGTGAATCCATAGGCGGGCCTAACTATGGCTACACCTTC
TRBV6-2/TRBV6-3	TRBJ2-1	.	.	CASSLQKSSYNEQFF	TGTGCCAGCAGTCTCCAGAAGAGCTCCTACAATGAGCAGTTCTTC
TRBV4-1	TRBJ2-3	TRBD2	.	CASSQGSLASTDTQYF	TGCGCCAGCAGCCAAGGCTCACTAGCGAGCACAGATACGCAGTATTTT
TRBV18	TRBJ2-2	TRBD1	many	CASSPDRGLVNTGELFF	TGTGCCAGCTCCCCCGACAGGGGGCTCGTTAACACCGGGGAGCTGTTTTTT
TRBV19	TRBJ1-6	TRBD1	.	CASSIQRTGDSPLHF	TGTGCCAGTAGTATTCAAAGGACAGGTGATTCACCCCTCCACTTT
TRBV28	TRBJ1-2	.	once	CASREEAAYGYTF	TGTGCCAGCCGGGAGGAGGCGGCCTATGGCTACACCTTC
TRBV19	TRBJ2-7	.	.	CASSTRNEQYF	TGTGCCAGTAGTACACGAAACGAGCAGTACTTC
TRBV7-8	TRBJ2-5	.	.	CASSSTGRETQYF	TGTGCCAGCAGCTCGACAGGTCGAGAGACCCAGTACTTC
TRBV30	TRBJ2-2	TRBD1	.	CAWSGLGGSTGELFF	TGTGCCTGGAGTGGGTTAGGGGGCAGCACCGGGGAGCTGTTTTTT
TRBV7-2	TRBJ2-3	.	.	CASTRGAESTDTQYF	TGTGCCAGCACGAGGGGCGCGGAAAGCACAGATACGCAGTATTTT
TRBV20-1	TRBJ1-1	.	.	CSARGQPRPFF	TGCAGTGCTAGGGGCCAACCCAGACCTTTCTTT
TRBV11-2	TRBJ1-2	TRBD1	.	CASSLAGGDYGYTF	TGTGCCAGCAGCTTAGCAGGGGGCGACTATGGCTACACCTTC
TRBV7-8	TRBJ1-4	.	.	CASSKDRISNEKLFF	TGTGCCAGCAGCAAGGACCGGATTTCTAATGAAAAACTGTTTTTT
TRBV20-1	TRBJ1-2	.	few	CSARDLDGYTF	TGCAGTGCTAGAGATTTAGATGGCTACACCTTC
TRBV3-1/TRBV3-2	TRBJ2-7	TRBD2	few	CASSHLAGGPYEQYF	TGTGCCAGCAGCCACCTAGCGGGGGGCCCGTACGAGCAGTACTTC
TRBV19	TRBJ1-2	.	.	CASKVEGRLSGYTF	TGTGCCAGTAAGGTGGAGGGGCGGCTTAGTGGCTACACCTTC